This is a list of T cell receptor beta chains from one sample in a study of T cell changes during pregnancy in multiple sclerosis. Assay used: immunoSEQ multiplex PCR; TCRdb lists only in-frame clones, some missing. Here the sample spans around 63,000 clones, approximately 90% being singletons. The sequenced sample was peripheral blood, obtained in the third trimester of pregnancy. The receptor set was obtained from a female donor in good health, enrolled as a control in a pregnancy study. The CDR3 runs from the conserved cysteine through the conserved F or W. The D gene is left open where the match is weak. A clone size is listed for some rows: how often the clone was seen (once, few, many), or a class if it is expanded.

-	TRBV6-5	TRBJ2-4	once	TGTGCCAGCAGTTACGCCGGGCCCGGGGACATTCAGTACTTC	CASSYAGPGDIQYF
TRBD1	TRBV4-2	TRBJ2-1	few	TGTGCCAGCACCTCAGGGGGAGACCACAATGAGCAGTTCTTC	CASTSGGDHNEQFF
-	TRBV7-3	TRBJ2-2	-	TGTGCCAGCAGCTTACGGGGGTTTAAGGCAGGGGGAAAAATCAACACCGGGGAGCTGTTTTTT	CASSLRGFKAGGKINTGELFF
-	TRBV18	TRBJ1-5	-	TGTGCCAGCTCACCACGTGGGGATTGGAGGGTCGGTAGCAATCAGCCCCAGCATTTT	CASSPRGDWRVGSNQPQHF
TRBD2	TRBV30	TRBJ2-7	-	TGTGCCTGGAGTGGCCGGGACTACTCCTACGAGCAGTACTTC	CAWSGRDYSYEQYF
-	TRBV5-1	TRBJ2-3	-	TGCGCCAGCAGCTCCACAGGGCCCGAAGGAGATACGCAGTATTTT	CASSSTGPEGDTQYF
-	TRBV2	TRBJ2-7	-	TGTGCCAGCATGAGACAGTCCTACGAGCAGTACTTC	CASMRQSYEQYF
-	TRBV27	TRBJ1-2	-	TGTGCCAGCAGTTCGATTTCGGGGTCAGCTAACTATGGCTACACCTTC	CASSSISGSANYGYTF
-	TRBV7-9	TRBJ1-2	-	TGTGCCAGCAGCCGAGCGACAGAAGGCTACACCTTC	CASSRATEGYTF
-	TRBV4-3	TRBJ2-1	-	TGCGCCAGCAGCCAAGATATTAGCTCCTACAATGAGCAGTTCTTC	CASSQDISSYNEQFF
-	TRBV4-1	TRBJ2-3	-	TGCGCCAGCAGCCCGACGGGCGGGGATACGCAGTATTTT	CASSPTGGDTQYF
-	TRBV6-6	TRBJ1-4	-	TGTGCCAGCAGTTACAGGGGGACTAATGAAAAACTGTTTTTT	CASSYRGTNEKLFF
TRBD1	TRBV28	TRBJ1-2	-	TGTGCCAGCAGTTTCCCATCGGGACAGGGTGGCTACACCTTC	CASSFPSGQGGYTF
TRBD1	TRBV7-9	TRBJ1-2	-	TGTGCCAGCAGCTTAGCAGGGGGCGCGGGCTACACCTTC	CASSLAGGAGYTF
TRBD2	TRBV7-8	TRBJ2-2	-	TGTGCCAGCAGCTGGGGCAGCGGGGGGGCATCCGGGGAGCTGTTTTTT	CASSWGSGGASGELFF
-	TRBV19	TRBJ2-6	few	TGTGCCAGTAATCCCCCAGGGCCTGGGGCCAACGTCCTGACTTTC	CASNPPGPGANVLTF
-	TRBV2	TRBJ2-3	-	TGTGCCAGCACGTATAGCAACACAGATACGCAGTATTTT	CASTYSNTDTQYF
-	TRBV18	TRBJ1-1	-	TGTGCCAGCTCACCACAGCGGATCCGAAACACTGAAGCTTTCTTT	CASSPQRIRNTEAFF
-	TRBV5-1	TRBJ2-5	-	TGCGCCAGCACTAGGAGTAGTGGGGCTAGCCAAGAGACCCAGTACTTC	CASTRSSGASQETQYF
TRBD1	TRBV7-8	TRBJ2-2	-	TGTGCCAGCAGCTTAGGGACAGGGGGCTTCACCGGGGAGCTGTTTTTT	CASSLGTGGFTGELFF
-	TRBV5-1	TRBJ2-3	-	TGCGCCAGCAAGCTTGGGGGCAGGCCGAGCACAGATACGCAGTATTTT	CASKLGGRPSTDTQYF
-	TRBV7-2	TRBJ1-5	-	TGTGCCAGCAGCTTAGGGAGTCAGCCCCAGCATTTT	CASSLGSQPQHF
TRBD1	TRBV28	TRBJ1-2	-	TGTGCCAGCAGCCTGAGCGGACAGGGTAATGGCTACACCTTC	CASSLSGQGNGYTF
TRBD1	TRBV7-2	TRBJ1-2	-	TGTGCCAGCAGTCCAGGGGGCTATGGCTACACCTTC	CASSPGGYGYTF
-	TRBV11-2	TRBJ2-5	-	TGTGCCAGCAGCTTCGGAGAGAAGGAGACCCAGTACTTC	CASSFGEKETQYF
TRBD2	TRBV7-2	TRBJ2-5	-	TGTGCCAGCAGCCCGGGACTAGCGGGAGGCTCGGGAAGGGAGACCCAGTACTTC	CASSPGLAGGSGRETQYF
-	TRBV2	TRBJ2-7	-	TGTGCCAGCAGGTGGACTGTCTACGAGCAGTACTTC	CASRWTVYEQYF
-	TRBV28	TRBJ1-1	-	TGTGCCAGCAGTATGCCTAGTTCCATGAACACTGAAGCTTTCTTT	CASSMPSSMNTEAFF
-	TRBV7-6	TRBJ1-5	-	TGTGCCAGCAGCCTTTTTCCCGGGAGCAATCAGCCCCAGCATTTT	CASSLFPGSNQPQHF
-	TRBV5-4	TRBJ2-5	-	TGTGCCAGCAGCTTGGTGGCAGGCGGGGCAGAGACCCAGTACTTC	CASSLVAGGAETQYF
-	TRBV4-2	TRBJ2-1	-	TGTGCCAGCAGCCCGACCTCCGGGACTCCCCAGAGGAATGAGCAGTTCTTC	CASSPTSGTPQRNEQFF
TRBD2	TRBV12-5	TRBJ2-1	-	TGTGCTAGTGGTTTACCGGGAGGCGATGAGCAGTTCTTC	CASGLPGGDEQFF
-	TRBV5-6	TRBJ2-5	-	TGTGCCAGCAGCTTGGTAAATCGGGAAGAGACCCAGTACTTC	CASSLVNREETQYF
-	TRBV28	TRBJ1-1	few	TGTGCCAGCAGTATCCAGGGGACTGAAGCTTTCTTT	CASSIQGTEAFF
-	TRBV5-1	TRBJ2-7	-	TGCGCCAGCACCCGGGACTTACCTTCCCGGGGCTCCTACGAGCAGTACTTC	CASTRDLPSRGSYEQYF
TRBD1	TRBV30	TRBJ2-7	-	TGTGCCTGGAGGACAGACAGGGTCTACTTC	CAWRTDRVYF
-	TRBV27	TRBJ2-7	-	TGTGCCAGCAGACGAGCCGGGAGCGTCCTCGACTCCTACGAGCAGTACTTC	CASRRAGSVLDSYEQYF
-	TRBV5-1	TRBJ1-1	-	TGCGCCAGCAGCTTGACTGGAGGCGTGAACACTGAAGCTTTCTTT	CASSLTGGVNTEAFF
-	TRBV7-8	TRBJ1-4	-	TGTGCCAGCAGCTTAGCAAACGGGGGGCAAGAGAAACTGTTTTTT	CASSLANGGQEKLFF
-	TRBV30	TRBJ2-3	-	TGTGCCTGGAGTTCCTTTCCCCTTACGCAGTATTTT	CAWSSFPLTQYF
-	TRBV4-3	TRBJ2-5	-	TGCGCCAGCAGCCAAGATCTGCGAGAGACCCAGTACTTC	CASSQDLRETQYF
-	TRBV7-9	TRBJ1-6	-	TGTGCCAGCAGCCGTGAGGCGGGGGCGCGATGGGATTCACCCCTCCACTTT	CASSREAGARWDSPLHF
-	TRBV19	TRBJ1-5	-	TGTGCCAGTAGTGTGGAGGAGGGCCAGCCCCAGCATTTT	CASSVEEGQPQHF
TRBD2	TRBV7-3	TRBJ2-1	-	TGTGCCAGCAGCTTAAGCGGGAGTCTCTCCTACAATGAGCAGTTCTTC	CASSLSGSLSYNEQFF
-	TRBV16	TRBJ2-1	-	TGTGCCAGCAGCCCAAGGTCGGGAGTCAGGTACAATGAGCAGTTCTTC	CASSPRSGVRYNEQFF
TRBD1	TRBV14	TRBJ2-4	-	TGTGCCAGCAGCCACTTGGGACAGGGGGTTTTTGACATTCAGTACTTC	CASSHLGQGVFDIQYF
TRBD2	TRBV7-6	TRBJ2-3	-	TGTGCCAGCAGCTTAGGACTAGCGGCCCCCACGGGTACGCAGTATTTT	CASSLGLAAPTGTQYF
-	TRBV19	TRBJ2-5	-	TGTGCCAGTAGTATAGATTTTGAGCGGGTAGCCCAAGAGACCCAGTACTTC	CASSIDFERVAQETQYF